The 27 T cell receptor beta chains below all came from one sample that was sequenced in a study of blood T cells in healthy people across ages (dated by TCRdb to between 2014 and 2017). The protocol used for the library was 5' RACE. Sequenced on an Illumina HiSeq 2500. The second PCR ran for about 7 to 11 cycles and used a J-beta primer mix along with a sample-barcoded 5' primer. TCRdb reworked the public reads: Q25 trimming with fastp, MiXCR clone assembly, productive beta chains retained. All rows with the same CDR3 protein become a single entry with the most common DNA and genes. Here the sample has approximately 810,000 distinct CDR3 sequences; under 30% occur a single time. Together, the top ten hold about 18% of the sample. The sequencing input was blood. These receptors were taken from a woman of 80 years or more in good health.

In its sample, this clonotype was seen many times. This rearrangement joins TRBV7-9 to TRBJ2-7; possible D gene TRBD2, 5 bases. With 2 bases removed from V and 3 bases from J, the gap between germline ends came to 11 bases. Germline lookup yields CDR1 SEHNR and CDR2 FQNEAQ (reference sequence). There are 14 residues in the CDR3. Written as DNA, the CDR3 is TGTGCCAGCAGCTTAACGGACTCGGGCTACGAGCAGTACTTC. Amino acids: CASSLTDSGYEQYF. Filled out from reference TRBV7-9 and TRBJ2-7, the complete variable domain reads DTGVSQNPRHKITKRGQNVTFRCDPISEHNRLYWYRQTLGQGPEFLTYFQNEAQLEKSRLLSDRFSAERPKGSFSTLEIQRTEQGDSAMYLCASSLTDSGYEQYFGPGTRLTVT.

This clonotype turned up a few times. This sequence joins TRBV29-1 and TRBJ2-5, with D unresolved. CDR3 length equals 16 residues. Trimming took 1 base from V and 11 from J, leaving 26 bases between them. The germline V gene encodes CDR1 SQVTM and CDR2 ANQGSEA. The CDR3: CSVEGPGHRTYNEQYF. CDR3 bases: TGCAGCGTTGAAGGTCCCGGTCACCGGACCTACAATGAGCAGTACTTC.

The chain employs TRBV24-1 and TRBJ1-2; no clear D gene. In germline, CDR1 is KGHDR, CDR2 SFDVKD. V shed 8 bases and J shed 4 bases, with 13 bases lying between them. CDR3 length equals 13 residues. This chain's CDR3 is CATMMGKSYGYTF. In DNA, the CDR3 is TGTGCCACCATGATGGGGAAAAGCTATGGCTACACCTTC.

The J gene is TRBJ1-6, the V gene TRBV29-1, with a tentative D call TRBD1 (5 bases). The V end was cut by 7 bases, the J end by 5 bases, with 12 bases between. CDR3 length: 13 residues. Germline V gene lookup returns CDR1 SQVTM and CDR2 ANQGSEA. This chain's CDR3 is CSARMGDNSPLHF. CDR3 nucleotides: TGCAGCGCCCGCATGGGGGATAATTCACCCCTCCACTTT.

There are a few counts of this clonotype. Being one base from a much bigger clone, this may be a read error. The CDR3 nucleotides are TGTGCCAGCAGCTTAGTGACACAAGTCCAAGGGACCCAGTACTTC. The encoded protein is CASSLVTQVQGTQYF. The chain couples TRBV7-2 to TRBJ2-5; D not certain. CDR1 SGHTA and CDR2 FQGNSA come from the germline V gene. The CDR3 is made up of 15 amino acids. Looking up the rest from reference TRBV7-2 and TRBJ2-5 gives the full variable domain: GAGVSQSPSNKVTEKGKDVELRCDPISGHTALYWYRQSLGQGLEFLIYFQGNSAPDKSGLPSDRFSAERTGGSVSTLTIQRTQQEDSAVYLCASSLVTQVQGTQYFGPGTRLLVL.

This clonotype showed up many times. The V and J genes are TRBV12-3 or TRBV12-4 and TRBJ2-4, with D possibly TRBD2 on 5 matching bases. The V gene lost 5 bases and the J gene lost 5 bases, with 16 bases spanning the gap. This CDR3 has 15 residues. CDR3 DNA sequence: TGTGCCAGCAGTCCCCGGCTAGCAGCGGAAAACATTCAGTACTTC. Protein product: CASSPRLAAENIQYF.

This clonotype showed up many times. This rearrangement joins TRBV20-1 to TRBJ2-7, with 10 bases matching TRBD2. Germline lookup yields CDR1 DFQATT and CDR2 SNEGSKA (reference sequence). The CDR3 contains 18 residues. This CDR3 reads CSIEVPGLARSSLYEQYF. In DNA, the CDR3 is TGCTCCATAGAGGTCCCGGGACTAGCGCGGTCGTCCCTCTACGAGCAGTACTTC.

V and J are TRBV28 and TRBJ2-1; weak D call: TRBD2 (5 bases). The last part of the DNA fits TRBJ2-7 better; the J call may be wrong. Germline V lookup: CDR1 MDHEN, CDR2 SYDVKM. There are 16 residues in the CDR3. The CDR3 DNA reads TGTGCCAGCAGGTCTACTAGTCCAATCTCCTACAATGAGCAGTACTTC. It is translated as CASRSTSPISYNEQYF.

This clonotype has only a few counts. The chain is built from TRBV6-1 and TRBJ1-5; D is unresolved. CDR3 size: 15 residues. The germline gives CDR1 MNHNS, CDR2 SASEGT. The V end lost 2 bases, the J end lost 0 bases, and 8 bases lay between the germline ends. CDR3: CASSEWYISNQPQHF. Written as DNA, the CDR3 is TGTGCCAGCAGTGAATGGTACATTAGCAATCAGCCCCAGCATTTT.

This clonotype was seen at least ten times. The chain couples TRBV12-3 or TRBV12-4 to TRBJ1-1, with 8 bases that match TRBD1. Trimming cost V 5 bases and J 4 bases; bases outside gene matches: 6. The CDR3 length is 14 residues. The CDR3, as DNA: TGTGCCAGCAGTCCCACAGGGGGGGCCACTGAAGCTTTCTTT. Protein sequence: CASSPTGGATEAFF.

The chain uses TRBV6-5 and TRBJ1-2; 7 bases line up with TRBD1. The V and J ends lost 4 bases and 12 bases, in that order; junction bases with no gene match: 8. The germline V gene has CDR1 MNHEY and CDR2 SVGAGI. The CDR3 consists of 12 residues. The CDR3 reads CASSSGQFGNTF. CDR3 sequence (DNA): TGTGCCAGCAGTTCGGGACAGTTCGGAAACACCTTC.

The chain has TRBV5-5 and TRBJ1-1, with D possibly TRBD1 on 5 matching bases. CDR1 SGHKS and CDR2 YYEKEE come from the germline V gene (reference sequence). The CDR3 loop spans 14 amino acids. Trimming removed 6 bases from V and 1 base from J, with 13 bases in between. This chain's CDR3 is CASTLGRGNTEAFF. The CDR3 DNA reads as TGTGCCAGCACCCTGGGGCGGGGGAACACTGAAGCTTTCTTT.

About this clonotype: One base away lies a much larger clone, so this may be a sequencing read error. The chain uses TRBV28 and TRBJ1-2, with D perhaps TRBD1 (5 bases). The V end was cut by 6 bases, the J end by 5 bases, with 16 bases between. Per germline, CDR1 MDHEN and CDR2 SYDVKM. CDR3 size: 14 residues. The chain's CDR3 is CASRLRTGSYGYTF. The CDR3, as DNA: TGTGCCAGCAGGTTGAGAACAGGCTCGTATGGCTACACCTTC.

About this clonotype: With a much larger clone just one base away, this may be a read error. The chain couples TRBV20-1 to TRBJ2-1, with TRBD2 identical over 11 bases. The CDR3 sequence is 17 residues long. CDR1 is DFQATT, CDR2 SNEGSKA, per germline (reference sequence). The CDR3 reads CSASTSGGLSSCNEQFF. The CDR3 DNA reads TGCAGTGCTAGCACTAGCGGGGGCCTCAGCTCCTGCAATGAGCAGTTCTTC.

J is TRBJ2-5 and V is TRBV6-2 or TRBV6-3; D is unresolved. The CDR3 loop spans 16 amino acids. The V gene lost 3 bases and the J gene lost 2 bases, with 16 bases spanning the gap. The germline V gene encodes CDR1 MNHEY and CDR2 SVGEGT. CDR3 coding DNA: TGTGCCAGCAGTTATTCATCGGCCAGAGGTCAAGAGACCCAGTACTTC. It specifies CASSYSSARGQETQYF.

The V gene is TRBV7-6, the J gene TRBJ1-1, with 9 bases identical to TRBD1. V lost 8 bases, J lost 1 base, and 14 bases stayed unmatched. This CDR3 has 17 amino acids. Looked up from germline, CDR1 is SGHVS and CDR2 is FNYEAQ. The CDR3 region has the DNA TGTGCCAGCTCCAGGTCGGGACAGGGAGTCGGGAACACTGAAGCTTTCTTT. Translating gives CASSRSGQGVGNTEAFF. The full variable domain, its missing parts supplied by reference TRBV7-6 and TRBJ1-1, is GAGVSQSPRYKVTKRGQDVALRCDPISGHVSLYWYRQALGQGPEFLTYFNYEAQQDKSGLPNDRFSAERPEGSISTLTIQRTEQRDSAMYRCASSRSGQGVGNTEAFFGQGTRLTVV.

This clonotype was recorded many times. J is TRBJ2-1 and V is TRBV20-1, with D maybe TRBD1 (5 bases). The CDR3 is 13 amino acids. V shed 5 bases and J shed 2 bases, with 10 bases lying between them. Germline V gene lookup returns CDR1 DFQATT and CDR2 SNEGSKA (reference sequence). The CDR3 protein is CSAQQEPYNEQFF. CDR3 bases: TGCAGTGCTCAACAGGAGCCCTACAATGAGCAGTTCTTC.

In its sample, this clonotype was seen many times. The V and J genes are TRBV20-1 and TRBJ2-5, with 7 positions matching TRBD1. J was trimmed by 2 bases and V by 3 bases; bases with no gene match: 15. The CDR3 consists of 17 residues. CDR1 is DFQATT and CDR2 is SNEGSKA in the germline V gene (reference sequence). CDR3 residues: CSASNPRRDSPQETQYF. CDR3 sequence (DNA): TGCAGTGCTAGCAATCCCCGACGGGACAGCCCTCAAGAGACCCAGTACTTC.

The J gene is TRBJ2-7, the V gene TRBV18; perhaps TRBD1 as D (6 bases). Germline loops: CDR1 KGHSH, CDR2 LQKENI. This CDR3 is built from 13 residues. The V and J ends lost 5 bases and 3 bases respectively, with 11 bases between them. CDR3 in amino acids: CASSVQTGYEQYF. The CDR3 DNA is TGTGCCAGCTCAGTACAGACAGGCTACGAGCAGTACTTC. Complete variable domain (other parts from reference TRBV18 and TRBJ2-7): NAGVMQNPRHLVRRRGQEARLRCSPMKGHSHVYWYRQLPEEGLKFMVYLQKENIIDESGMPKERFSAEFPKEGPSILRIQQVVRGDSAAYFCASSVQTGYEQYFGPGTRLTVT.

This clonotype has a count of ten or more. V is TRBV7-9 and J is TRBJ2-3; a possible D gene is TRBD2 (6 bases). V was shortened by 5 bases and J by 0 bases, with 18 bases between the two germline ends. In germline, CDR1 is SEHNR, CDR2 FQNEAQ (reference sequence). The CDR3 is 17 residues long. Written as DNA, the CDR3 is TGTGCCAGCAGCACCCGCGGTGCAGGGAGGAGCACAGATACGCAGTATTTT. As protein: CASSTRGAGRSTDTQYF. Drawing the rest from reference TRBV7-9 and TRBJ2-3, the complete variable domain is DTGVSQNPRHKITKRGQNVTFRCDPISEHNRLYWYRQTLGQGPEFLTYFQNEAQLEKSRLLSDRFSAERPKGSFSTLEIQRTEQGDSAMYLCASSTRGAGRSTDTQYFGPGTRLTVL.

Concerning this clonotype itself: This may arise from a read error, as a much more abundant clone is one base away. The V call is TRBV6-2 or TRBV6-3, the J call TRBJ2-5, with TRBD1 as a possible D gene (5 bases). CDR1 and CDR2 (germline): MNHEY, SVGEGT. The CDR3 loop spans 14 amino acids. V was clipped by 1 base and J by 3 bases, with 9 bases between them. The CDR3 DNA reads TGTGCCAGCAGTTACTTGGGGCAGGAAGAGACCCAGTACTTC. Amino acids: CASSYLGQEETQYF.

The table lists this clonotype with many counts. The rearrangement joins TRBV12-3 or TRBV12-4 to TRBJ2-3, with 10 bases fitting TRBD1. V trimming: 5 bases; J trimming: 3 bases; junction bases outside the gene matches: 8. CDR3 length: 16 residues. The CDR3 bases are TGTGCCAGCAGTCGACCCGGGACAGGGGAGACAGATACGCAGTATTTT. Protein product: CASSRPGTGETDTQYF.

This clonotype was picked up many times. The gene calls are TRBV6-6 and TRBJ1-2, with 8 bases lining up with TRBD1. This CDR3 is 17 amino acids long. Germline-derived CDR1 and CDR2 are MNHNY and SVGAGI (reference sequence). J was trimmed by 2 bases and V by 3 bases; bases with no gene match: 11. The CDR3 loop reads CASSYHSGQGRNYGYTF. For the CDR3, the DNA is TGTGCCAGCAGTTATCACTCCGGACAGGGAAGGAACTATGGCTACACCTTC.

The chain joins TRBV5-1 to TRBJ2-3; 11 positions agree with TRBD2. The CDR3 covers 15 residues. V lost 5 bases and J lost 5; bases outside the gene matches: 7. Germline loops: CDR1 SGHRS, CDR2 YFSETQ. CDR3 amino acids: CASRGVAGGEDTQYF. The CDR3 coding sequence is TGCGCCAGCAGGGGAGTAGCGGGGGGGGAAGATACGCAGTATTTT. Variable domain in full (rest from reference TRBV5-1 and TRBJ2-3): KAGVTQTPRYLIKTRGQQVTLSCSPISGHRSVSWYQQTPGQGLQFLFEYFSETQRNKGNFPGRFSGRQFSNSRSEMNVSTLELGDSALYLCASRGVAGGEDTQYFGPGTRLTVL.

The sample holds a few counts of this clonotype. The CDR3 region is CASSQEGSSSSYNSPLHF. The CDR3 nucleotides read TGCGCCAGCAGCCAAGAAGGATCGTCAAGCTCCTATAATTCACCCCTCCACTTT. This chain joins TRBV4-3 and TRBJ1-6; D gene unclear. CDR1 LGHNA and CDR2 YSLEER come from the germline V gene. The ends were cut back, 0 bases at V and 0 bases at J, with 12 bases in the middle. The CDR3 extends over 18 amino acids.

On this clonotype: This may be a read error, as it is one base from a much larger clone. This chain connects TRBV10-3 to TRBJ2-5; 10 nucleotides agree with TRBD2. This CDR3 is 14 amino acids long. Unmatched junction bases numbered 16, after V lost 10 bases and J lost 11 bases. Germline V gene lookup returns CDR1 ENHRY and CDR2 SYGVKD. Here the CDR3 reads CATTQRGGPGEQYF. The CDR3 coding sequence is TGTGCCACAACCCAGCGGGGGGGCCCCGGTGAGCAGTACTTC.

Points on this clonotype: A much larger clone is a single base away; this may be a read error. The chain employs TRBV10-3 and TRBJ2-3; 7 bases fit TRBD2. This CDR3 spans 17 amino acids. Germline V gene data show CDR1 as ENHRY and CDR2 as SYGVKD. The CDR3 DNA sequence: TGTGCCGTCAGTGACAAAGCGGGACCCTCTAGCACAGATACGCAGTATTTT. It is translated as CAVSDKAGPSSTDTQYF.